Given below is one T cell receptor beta chain in context. Its antigen remains unidentified. Per-nucleotide qualities are absent, and no much larger clonotype sits a single base away. The cohort consisted of 670 or so healthy bone marrow donors. At the time of sampling, all cohort members were nominally healthy, though unrecorded immune exposures were likely present. The donor tested CMV seronegative, placing the donor among the 300 to 450 seronegative members of the cohort. Each donor provided a peripheral blood sample, and peripheral blood mononuclear cells were used for TCR beta sequencing. The Qiagen DNeasy Blood Extraction Kit was used to extract genomic DNA from the blood cell samples. Looking up the germline V gene (reference sequence) yields CDR1 SGHKS and CDR2 YYEKEE. The CDR3 numbers 13 residues from cysteine through phenylalanine. Left in the record is the CDR3 DNA by itself, 39 bases read in frame from the first base. V is pared back by 2 bases and J by 4 bases, with 10 bases lying between the germline termini.

Library preparation used the immunoSEQ multiplex PCR assay. For the multiplex PCR, a mixture combining 60 forward primers for TCR Vbeta segments and 13 reverse primers for TCR Jbeta segments was used. The CDR3 region of rearranged TCR beta genes was amplified from genomic DNA with a multiplex PCR assay. Amplified TCR beta libraries were sequenced as 87-base-pair reads on the Illumina HiSeq System. Per the original workflow: A later analysis tallied 80 million to 95 million unique TCR beta chains across the roughly 610 repertoires, and around 10 million of those chains were shared by two or more donors. To remove PCR and sequencing errors, raw reads were error-corrected and collapsed into unique sequences using a nearest-neighbor algorithm that merged closely related sequences. CDR3 sequences were aligned to IMGT reference sequences to assign V, D and J gene segments. For a sequence to be retained, at least a six-nucleotide match to both a V gene segment and a J gene segment was required. Rearrangements were classified as productive when the CDR3 lacked stop codons and remained in frame with V and J, and all other rearrangements were classified as non-productive. CDR3 was defined according to IMGT convention as the region running from the second conserved V-encoded cysteine to the conserved J-encoded phenylalanine. In an earlier analysis of approximately 590 of the donors, sequences lacking an unambiguous match to a single V gene segment were excluded. In an earlier analysis of about 590 of the donors, a V segment was called functional when productive rearrangements were above 56.7%, and segregating when the standard deviation between donors exceeded 5%. A statistical classification framework was developed to diagnose cytomegalovirus status using the catalog of TCR beta chain sequences. A later analysis assigned V and J genes by comparing TCR nucleotide sequences with IMGT/GENE-DB human TR gene sequences. A later analysis assigned CDR3 sequences and most-parsimonious VDJ recombination scenarios with the TCRdist pipeline. In a later analysis, every TCR beta chain was defined by the combination of its CDR3 amino acid sequence and its V-gene family, and reads without a unique V-gene family were dropped. To address suspected cross-contamination and a sequencing artifact, a later analysis removed some 620 highly shared, low-generation-probability nucleotide sequences. In a later analysis, a clonal expansion index was calculated for each public chain from normalized within-repertoire ranks of inferred template counts. In a later analysis, generation probabilities were computed with a VDJ recombination model fitted to out-of-frame rearrangements, and the resulting probabilities were checked against IGoR. A later analysis scored TCR-TCR, TCR-HLA and TCR-CMV co-occurrence with hypergeometric tests, applying a repertoire-size bias correction to TCR pairs. A later analysis estimated false discovery rates by permuting HLA or CMV assignments 20 times. A later analysis grouped co-occurring TCRs with DBSCAN, adding TCRdist sequence similarity when clustering within HLA-allele-positive subsets. For co-occurrence clustering, repertoires with fewer than 30,000 or more than 120,000 public chains were excluded, along with a handful of repertoires with anomalous nucleotide sharing. The clones in this table, taken by TCRdb from immuneACCESS, are in-frame only. Not every clone is retained; where verified, under half of the shortfall comes from an unresolved V gene, and the cause of the rest is unknown. V and J calls and clone size are copied from that table; D and trimming were computed from the DNA. Across this sample there are about 110,000 clones, with around 80% seen only once. The ten largest make up 3% to 4% of the sample.

The sample comes from a study of cytomegalovirus exposure and HLA in healthy donors (dated by TCRdb to about 2017). Notes on the research overall: In an earlier analysis of fewer than 750 of the donors, 276 Gb of sequence data and 90 million to 120 million unique TCR beta sequences from roughly 180 million T cells were reported. Around 320 gigabases of sequencing data and 78 million or so unique TCR sequences were included in an early release covering about 700 HLA-typed donors. Among the roughly 400 genotyped donors, about 83% belonged to the genetic ancestry cluster associated with self-reported Caucasian donors. The study was designed to test whether signatures of past pathogen exposure could be identified by cataloging public T cell receptors. The T cell repertoires of 670 or so subjects were profiled by immunosequencing and related to cytomegalovirus serostatus. Besides the first cohort of 666 subjects, a separate validation cohort made up of roughly 120 different subjects was used. High-throughput TCR immunosequencing, statistical association of individual TCRs with disease status, and machine learning were combined to predict cytomegalovirus infection status. In a later analysis, previously published TCR beta repertoires from roughly 710 donors were re-analyzed and high-resolution HLA genotyping was added so that TCR occurrence patterns could be studied. Rather than using new phenotypic data, the later analysis identified candidate immune exposures from TCR beta sequences and from how often those sequences occurred across donors. An earlier analysis of 450 to 750 of the donors used high-throughput TCR beta sequencing to judge whether each TCR beta V gene segment behaved as functional or pseudogenic. Alongside the repertoire data, information on donor age, sex, ethnicity and CMV serostatus was compiled. A later genetic analysis took genome-wide SNP genotypes for 398 of the 666 donors and used that subset as a discovery cohort. Every discovery cohort repertoire had been produced on one sequencing platform. Both class I and class II loci were covered by HLA typing, at four-digit resolution. Typing coverage varied by locus: 629-630 donors for A, B, C, DRB1 and DQB1; approximately 500 for DQA1; over 600 for DPA1; 450 to 480 for DPB1. Because of strong linkage in the cohort, a handful of DR-DQ haplotypes were treated as single units for association and clustering. Among a few hundred genotyped donors of the cohort, an average of approximately 240,000 unique TCR beta nucleotide sequences were sequenced per donor, roughly 20% of them non-productive. The research as a whole found: A further reported finding was that TCR beta sequences accurately predicted the HLA-A and HLA-B alleles for most subjects in the first cohort. The authors suggested that the approach could potentially be extended to other disease states and immunological phenotypes. In a later analysis, several top co-occurrence clusters were reported to appear linked to parvovirus B19, influenza, CMV and Epstein-Barr virus. The classifier was reported to diagnose cytomegalovirus status with high specificity and sensitivity in both the original cohort and the validation cohort. Presence/absence analyses assumed roughly uniform sequencing depth across donors, an assumption that may not hold. In an earlier analysis of 587 of the donors, most TCR beta V segments appeared in productive rearrangements about 87% or about 30% of the time, broadly matching IMGT annotations. A cluster of highly shared sequence variants was judged likely to represent a technical artifact of the sequencing pipeline. Specific HLA alleles were associated with around 18,000 TCR beta sequences at a false discovery rate of 0.05 in a later analysis. A total of 150 to 200 TCR beta chains were listed by the study as associated with cytomegalovirus. Because HLA typing was unavailable for some donors at each locus, only the typed subset was used in association tests. In this cohort, only TCR beta chains were sequenced, and detectable features were limited by the absence of alpha or paired-chain data. Linkage disequilibrium might explain the correlated functional status among segregating V segments, but an unknown experimental factor could not be ruled out. Three of the identified cytomegalovirus-associated TCR beta chains were confirmed in vitro to be specific for cytomegalovirus antigens. For the cohort, immune exposure information was limited to CMV serostatus. A later genetic analysis reported fewer N-insertions in productive TCRs among donors in an Asian-associated ancestry cluster than the approximately 700-donor mean. Most TCR sequences were observed very rarely across donors, whereas some public TCRs were present in many individuals. In a later analysis, HLA-associated TCR beta chains showed more clonal expansion and lower generation probabilities than non-associated chains that were equally common. A later analysis found that most CMV-associated TCR beta chains appeared HLA-restricted, with HLA associations seemingly driven largely by CMV exposure. A later genetic analysis associated a missense DCLRE1C variant with V-gene and J-gene trimming of TCR beta chains, and an independent cohort replicated the association. The earlier analysis of almost 600 of the donors excluded approximately 15 rarely observed V segments, including chromosome 9 orphons, because counts were too low. Some IMGT-functional V segments, including TRBV6-2 and TRBV6-3, could not be distinguished by the 87-base-pair reads and were therefore excluded. A later analysis found that TCR association rates varied across HLA loci, with DRB1 alleles showing the most associated TCRs and HLA-C alleles the fewest. When HLA alleles, especially DR and DQ, strongly co-occurred, attributing TCR associations to individual alleles was difficult.

Sequenced material: PBMCs. The source of this sequence is a man aged 60 to 69 in good health and CMV-seronegative. The chain joins TRBV5-5 to TRBJ2-7; a weak D assignment points to TRBD2 (5 bases agree). CDR3 protein: CASSFGPGYEQYF. The DNA reads as follows: TGTGCCAGCAGCTTTGGGCCGGGGTACGAGCAGTACTTC.